Below, 6 T cell receptor beta chains from the same sample are listed, as sequenced in a study of blood T cell repertoires in COVID-19. Sequencing used immunoSEQ multiplex PCR; TCRdb keeps in-frame clones, though not all of them. This table holds 300,000 to 400,000 clones, around 86% found once. Sequences were obtained from peripheral blood. The receptors here all came from a woman aged 50 to 60 with COVID-19, enrolled during active disease.

The V and J genes are TRBV10-2 and TRBJ2-7; D is unresolved. CDR1 is WSHSY and CDR2 is SAAADI in the germline V gene. CDR3 length equals 13 residues. Trimming cost V 7 bases and J 0 bases, with 10 bases left between them. Here the CDR3 DNA reads TGCGCCAGCATGGCGGAATTCTCCTACGAGCAGTACTTC. This gives the protein CASMAEFSYEQYF.

The chain recombines TRBV2 with TRBJ1-5, with TRBD1 identical over 7 bases. Germline V gene sequence: CDR1 SNHLY, CDR2 FYNNEI. The CDR3 is 14 amino acids. After removal of 6 bases from V and 4 bases from J, the junction contained 6 bases not matched to a gene. CDR3 sequence: CASRGDSLNQPQHF. The CDR3 DNA sequence: TGTGCCAGCAGGGGGGACAGTCTAAATCAGCCCCAGCATTTT. Full variable domain (missing parts from reference TRBV2 and TRBJ1-5): EPEVTQTPSHQVTQMGQEVILRCVPISNHLYFYWYRQILGQKVEFLVSFYNNEISEKSEIFDDQFSVERPDGSNFTLKIRSTKLEDSAMYFCASRGDSLNQPQHFGDGTRLSIL.

The V and J genes are TRBV10-1 and TRBJ1-1; 8 nucleotides line up with TRBD1. Germline loops: CDR1 WNHNN, CDR2 SYGVQD (reference sequence). CDR3 length: 14 amino acids. Germline trimming cut 3 bases from V and 7 bases from J; bases unmatched to any gene: 7. Here the CDR3 reads CASSEQDRVNEAFF. The CDR3 DNA reads as TGCGCCAGCAGTGAACAGGACAGGGTTAATGAAGCTTTCTTT.

Only one count was recorded for this clone. The chain combines TRBV5-1 with TRBJ2-5, with TRBD1 identical over 7 bases. The CDR3 spans 13 residues. Germline CDR1 SGHRS, CDR2 YFSETQ. Losses at the gene ends were 8 bases for V and 1 base for J; bases not matched to a gene: 5. The CDR3 DNA follows: TGCGCCAGTCATCAGGGGGTCCAAGAGACCCAGTACTTC. This sequence encodes CASHQGVQETQYF. Full variable domain (outside the CDR3, taken from reference TRBV5-1 and TRBJ2-5): KAGVTQTPRYLIKTRGQQVTLSCSPISGHRSVSWYQQTPGQGLQFLFEYFSETQRNKGNFPGRFSGRQFSNSRSEMNVSTLELGDSALYLCASHQGVQETQYFGPGTRLLVL.

The chain joins TRBV7-2 to TRBJ2-3; 15 bases map to TRBD2. V lost 1 base and J lost 4; bases outside the gene matches: 6. The CDR3 totals 18 residues. Looked up from germline, CDR1 is SGHTA and CDR2 is FQGNSA. The CDR3 here is CASSLGGLAGGSADTQYF. The CDR3 DNA follows: TGTGCCAGCAGCTTAGGGGGACTAGCGGGAGGTTCGGCAGATACGCAGTATTTT.

The chain links TRBV30 to TRBJ2-1; D is possibly TRBD1 (5 bases). This CDR3 is 13 amino acids long. V was trimmed by 5 bases and J by 4 bases, leaving 12 bases between them. CDR1 GTSNPN and CDR2 SVGIG come from the germline V gene (reference sequence). The CDR3 region has the DNA TGTGCCTGGTCGCCGAACAGGTACAATGAGCAGTTCTTC. Translating gives CAWSPNRYNEQFF.